These 15 T cell receptor beta chains were all obtained from the same sample, sequenced in a study of blood T cells in healthy people across ages (dated by TCRdb to between 2014 and 2016). Library preparation employed 5' RACE. Sequencing relied on an Illumina HiSeq 2500. The second PCR ran for roughly 7 to 11 cycles and used a J-beta primer mix along with a sample-barcoded 5' primer. The public reads were run again by TCRdb, first through fastp at Q25 and then through MiXCR, and only productive beta chains were kept. For every CDR3 protein sequence, its rows merge into one entry that carries the most common genes and DNA. For this sample there are over 600,000 distinct CDR3 sequences; around 21% appear just once. Clones ranked in the top ten supply 3% to 4.5% of the sample. The sample taken for sequencing was blood. The source of these receptors is a man aged 70 or older in good health.

The chain is built from TRBV13 and TRBJ2-5; 12 bases align to TRBD2. The tail of the sequence fits TRBJ2-1 better, so the J call may be wrong. CDR3 length equals 18 residues. CDR1 and CDR2 from the germline V gene are PRHDT and FYEKMQ (reference sequence). The CDR3 DNA is TGTGCCAGCAGACCCTCCAGGACTAGCGGGAAACTTTACAATGAGCAGTTCTTC. Translating gives CASRPSRTSGKLYNEQFF.

The chain joins TRBV29-1 to TRBJ2-1, with 7 bases fitting TRBD2. The CDR3 totals 13 residues. Trimming removed 5 bases from V and 3 bases from J; junction bases left unmatched: 4. Germline CDR1 SQVTM, CDR2 ANQGSEA. The DNA of the CDR3 is TGCAGCGTTTCCGGGACTATCTACAATGAGCAGTTCTTC. Amino acids: CSVSGTIYNEQFF.

The chain has TRBV20-1 and TRBJ1-4, with no clear D. V dropped 0 bases and J dropped 10 bases, with 12 bases sitting between them. CDR1 DFQATT and CDR2 SNEGSKA come from the germline V gene (reference sequence). This CDR3 is built from 13 residues. The CDR3 DNA follows: TGCAGTGCTAGAGAGGGCCCGCTTGGAAAACTGTTTTTT. Amino acid sequence: CSAREGPLGKLFF.

This clonotype was detected a few times. The chain uses TRBV29-1 and TRBJ1-1, with 7 bases aligning to TRBD1. The V segment lost 3 bases and the J segment 5 bases; nucleotides outside the gene matches: 9. This CDR3 comprises 14 residues. In germline, CDR1 is SQVTM, CDR2 ANQGSEA. As DNA, the CDR3 is TGCAGCGTTGATGGGACTAACAGGGGAACTGAAGCTTTCTTT. It translates to CSVDGTNRGTEAFF.

This clonotype was detected a few times. V is TRBV27 and J is TRBJ2-7, with 11 bases matching TRBD2. Germline CDR1 is MNHEY and CDR2 is SMNVEV (reference sequence). J was trimmed by 2 bases and V by 5 bases; bases with no gene match: 11. The CDR3 extends over 17 amino acids. Written as DNA, the CDR3 is TGTGCCAGCAGTCATATGGCGGGACTAGCGGACACCTACGAGCAGTACTTC. This sequence encodes CASSHMAGLADTYEQYF.

This clonotype was observed a handful of times. The chain carries TRBV12-3 or TRBV12-4 and TRBJ2-5; maybe TRBD1 (6 bases). Trimming removed 3 bases from V and 2 bases from J, with 10 bases in between. The CDR3 spans 14 residues. CDR3 protein: CASSFLTGQETQYF. The CDR3 DNA reads TGTGCCAGCAGTTTTCTTACAGGGCAAGAGACCCAGTACTTC.

The sample holds a few counts of this clonotype. This chain links TRBV4-1 with TRBJ1-4, with a tentative D call TRBD1 (6 bases). CDR1 and CDR2 from the germline V gene are MGHRA and YSYEKL. V was clipped by 1 base and J by 16 bases, with 16 bases between them. This CDR3 spans 13 amino acids. CDR3 sequence: CASSQGETGPRFF. CDR3 nucleotides: TGCGCCAGCAGCCAAGGAGAGACAGGACCTCGGTTTTTT.

The V gene is TRBV6-5, the J gene TRBJ1-1; TRBD1 is a possible D gene (6 bases). Trimming removed 6 bases from V and 0 bases from J, with 11 bases in between. CDR1 and CDR2 (germline): MNHEY, SVGAGI. The CDR3 length is 14 residues. The CDR3 loop reads CASSNRALNTEAFF. CDR3 nucleotides: TGTGCCAGCAGCAACAGGGCCCTGAACACTGAAGCTTTCTTT.

In this sample, this clonotype turned up a few times. The chain carries TRBV20-1 and TRBJ2-7; 8 positions match TRBD2. Unmatched junction bases numbered 7, after V lost 0 bases and J lost 0 bases. CDR1 is DFQATT, CDR2 SNEGSKA, per germline (reference sequence). The CDR3 contains 16 residues. CDR3 amino acids: CSARDRTSGTSYEQYF. Written as DNA, the CDR3 is TGCAGTGCTAGAGATCGAACTAGCGGTACCTCCTACGAGCAGTACTTC.

This clonotype was counted a few times. The chain carries TRBV15 and TRBJ2-2; no reliable D call. The CDR3 is 15 amino acids. V was trimmed by 1 base and J by 0 bases, leaving 6 bases between them. Germline CDR1 reads LNHNV; CDR2 reads YYDKDF (reference sequence). In nucleotides, the CDR3 is TGTGCCACCAGCAGAGGGCAAGCGAACACCGGGGAGCTGTTTTTT. This sequence encodes CATSRGQANTGELFF.

CDR3 sequence (DNA): TGTGCCAGCAGCGGTCCTGAAGCTTTCTTT. This translates into CASSGPEAFF. The chain employs TRBV3-1 and TRBJ1-1; D not certain. From germline, CDR1 is LGHDT and CDR2 YNNKEL (reference sequence). There are 10 residues in the CDR3. V was cut by 5 bases and J by 6 bases, with 4 bases left in between.

V gene TRBV20-1 combines with J gene TRBJ2-7, with D perhaps matching TRBD1 (5 bases). The germline gives CDR1 DFQATT, CDR2 SNEGSKA (reference sequence). The CDR3 has 13 residues. V was trimmed by 0 bases and J by 3 bases, leaving 9 bases between them. The CDR3 reads CSAREQANYEQYF. CDR3 nucleotide sequence: TGCAGTGCTAGAGAACAGGCTAACTACGAGCAGTACTTC.

The chain recombines TRBV2 with TRBJ2-2; the D is unclear. Per germline, CDR1 SNHLY and CDR2 FYNNEI. V shed 1 base and J shed 3 bases, with 12 bases lying between them. This CDR3 spans 16 amino acids. The CDR3 reads CASSEVTERHTGELFF. The CDR3 nucleotides read TGTGCCAGCAGTGAAGTAACAGAGCGACACACCGGGGAGCTGTTTTTT.

This sequence joins TRBV6-5 and TRBJ2-3, with 10 bases fitting TRBD2. Germline V CDR1 and CDR2: MNHEY, SVGAGI. The CDR3 has 15 residues. V gave up 4 bases and J gave up 6 bases; unmatched junction bases: 7. CDR3 nucleotide sequence: TGTGCCAGCAGTTCTTTAGGGACTAGCGCGGATACGCAGTATTTT. Translated: CASSSLGTSADTQYF.

The chain employs TRBV4-2 and TRBJ1-1; a possible D gene is TRBD1 (5 bases). The CDR3 covers 16 residues. Trimming removed 0 bases from V and 0 bases from J, with 11 bases in between. Germline lookup yields CDR1 LGHNA and CDR2 YNFKEQ. The DNA of the CDR3 is TGTGCCAGCAGCCAAGAGCACAGGATCATGAACACTGAAGCTTTCTTT. Its protein product is CASSQEHRIMNTEAFF.